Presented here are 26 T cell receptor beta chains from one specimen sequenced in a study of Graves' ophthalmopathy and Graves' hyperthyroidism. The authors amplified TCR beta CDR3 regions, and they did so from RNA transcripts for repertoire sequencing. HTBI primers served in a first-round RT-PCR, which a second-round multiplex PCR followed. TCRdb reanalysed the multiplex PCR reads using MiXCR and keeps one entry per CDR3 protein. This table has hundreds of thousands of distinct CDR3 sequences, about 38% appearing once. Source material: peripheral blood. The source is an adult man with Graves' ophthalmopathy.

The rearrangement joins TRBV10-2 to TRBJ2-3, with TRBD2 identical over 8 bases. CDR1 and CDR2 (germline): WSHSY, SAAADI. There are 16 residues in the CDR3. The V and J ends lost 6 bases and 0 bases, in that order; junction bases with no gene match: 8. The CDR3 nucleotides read TGCGCCAGCAGAATTACGGGACTAGGGAGCACAGATACGCAGTATTTT. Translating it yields CASRITGLGSTDTQYF.

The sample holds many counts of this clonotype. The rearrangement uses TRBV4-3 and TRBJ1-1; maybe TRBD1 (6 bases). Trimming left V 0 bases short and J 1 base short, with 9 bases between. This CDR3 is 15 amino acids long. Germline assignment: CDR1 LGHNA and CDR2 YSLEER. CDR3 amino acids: CASSQEAGANTEAFF. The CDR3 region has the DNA TGCGCCAGCAGCCAAGAGGCGGGGGCGAACACTGAAGCTTTCTTT.

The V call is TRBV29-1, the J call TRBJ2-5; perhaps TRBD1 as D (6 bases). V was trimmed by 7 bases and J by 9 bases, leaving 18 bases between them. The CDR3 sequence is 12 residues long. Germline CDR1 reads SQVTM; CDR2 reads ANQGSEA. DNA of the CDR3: TGCAGCGGTCGAAGACAGGCCTCGGCCCAGTACTTC. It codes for CSGRRQASAQYF.

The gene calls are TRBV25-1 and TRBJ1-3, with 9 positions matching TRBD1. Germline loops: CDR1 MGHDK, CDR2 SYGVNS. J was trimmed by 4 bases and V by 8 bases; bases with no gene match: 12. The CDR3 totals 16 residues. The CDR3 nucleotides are TGTGCCAGCGGCGAGACCGGGACAGGGATAGGAAACACCATATATTTT. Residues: CASGETGTGIGNTIYF.

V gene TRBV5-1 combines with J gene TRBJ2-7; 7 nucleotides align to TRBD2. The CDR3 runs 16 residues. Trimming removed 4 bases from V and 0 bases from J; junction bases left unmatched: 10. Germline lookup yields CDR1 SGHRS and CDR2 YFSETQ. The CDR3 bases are TGCGCCAGCAGCCACCCCGGGGAGGGGACCTCCTACGAGCAGTACTTC. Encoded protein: CASSHPGEGTSYEQYF.

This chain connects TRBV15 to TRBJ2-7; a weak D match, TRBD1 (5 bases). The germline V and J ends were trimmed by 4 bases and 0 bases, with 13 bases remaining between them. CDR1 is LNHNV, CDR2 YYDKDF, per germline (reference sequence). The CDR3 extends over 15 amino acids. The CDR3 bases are TGTGCCACCAGCACGGTCTCAGGGCTCTCCTACGAGCAGTACTTC. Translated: CATSTVSGLSYEQYF.

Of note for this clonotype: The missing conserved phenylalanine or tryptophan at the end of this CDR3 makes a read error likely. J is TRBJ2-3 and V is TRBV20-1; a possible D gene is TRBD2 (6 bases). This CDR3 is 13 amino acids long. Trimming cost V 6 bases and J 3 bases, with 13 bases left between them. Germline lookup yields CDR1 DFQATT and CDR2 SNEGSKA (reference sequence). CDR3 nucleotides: TGCAGTGCCCGAAGTGGGGGGACAGATACGCAGTATGTT. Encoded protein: CSARSGGTDTQYV.

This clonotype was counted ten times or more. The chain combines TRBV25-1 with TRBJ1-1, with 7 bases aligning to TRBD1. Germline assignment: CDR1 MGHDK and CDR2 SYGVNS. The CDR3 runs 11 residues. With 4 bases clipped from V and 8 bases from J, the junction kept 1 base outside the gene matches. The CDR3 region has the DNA TGTGCCAGCAGTGCACAGGGGGAAGCTTTCTTT. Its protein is CASSAQGEAFF.

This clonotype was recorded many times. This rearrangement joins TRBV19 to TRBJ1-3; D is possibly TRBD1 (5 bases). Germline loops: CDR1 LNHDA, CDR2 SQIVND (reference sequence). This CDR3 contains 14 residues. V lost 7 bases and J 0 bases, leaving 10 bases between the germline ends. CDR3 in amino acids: CASNRQNSGNTIYF. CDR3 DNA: TGTGCCAGTAACCGACAGAACTCTGGAAACACCATATATTTT.

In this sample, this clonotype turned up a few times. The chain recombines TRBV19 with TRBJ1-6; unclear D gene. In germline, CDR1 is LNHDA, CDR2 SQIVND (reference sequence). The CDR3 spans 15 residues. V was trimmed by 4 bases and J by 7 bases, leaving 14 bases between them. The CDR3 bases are TGTGCCAGTAGTAACCCCCCCGGGAAGAATTCACCCCTCCACTTT. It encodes CASSNPPGKNSPLHF.

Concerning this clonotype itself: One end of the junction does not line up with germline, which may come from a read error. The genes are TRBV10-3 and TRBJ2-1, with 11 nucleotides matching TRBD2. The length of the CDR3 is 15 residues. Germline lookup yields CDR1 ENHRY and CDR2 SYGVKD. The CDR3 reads CASSFRTSGYDEQFF. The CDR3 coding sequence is TGTGCCAGCAGTTTTCGGACTAGCGGGTACGATGAGCAGTTCTTC.

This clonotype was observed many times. The CDR3 nucleotides read TGTGCCAGCAGTCCCTCGGGACGGATGAACACTGAAGCTTTCTTT. Translated, it gives CASSPSGRMNTEAFF. The chain combines TRBV12-3 or TRBV12-4 with TRBJ1-1, with D possibly TRBD1 on 5 matching bases. This CDR3 spans 15 amino acids. Trimming cost V 5 bases and J 0 bases, with 13 bases left between them.

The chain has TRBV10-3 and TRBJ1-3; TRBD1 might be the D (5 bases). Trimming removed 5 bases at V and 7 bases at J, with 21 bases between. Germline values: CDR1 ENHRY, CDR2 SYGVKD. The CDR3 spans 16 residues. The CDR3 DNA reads TGTGCCATCAGTCCCAGGGAAGGGGTATTTGGGAACACCATATATTTT. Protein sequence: CAISPREGVFGNTIYF.

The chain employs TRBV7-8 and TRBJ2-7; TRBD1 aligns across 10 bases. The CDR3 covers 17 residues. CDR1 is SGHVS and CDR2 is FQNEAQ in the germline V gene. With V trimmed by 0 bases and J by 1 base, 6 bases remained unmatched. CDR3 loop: CASSLAPGDRGSYEQYF. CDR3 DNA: TGTGCCAGCAGCTTAGCGCCTGGGGACAGGGGATCCTACGAGCAGTACTTC.

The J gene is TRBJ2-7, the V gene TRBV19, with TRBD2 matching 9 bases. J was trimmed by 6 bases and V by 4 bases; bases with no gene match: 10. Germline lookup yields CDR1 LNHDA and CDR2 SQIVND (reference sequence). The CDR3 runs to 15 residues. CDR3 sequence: CASSTGSGRLGEQYF. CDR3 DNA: TGTGCCAGTAGTACGGGGAGCGGGAGGCTGGGCGAGCAGTACTTC.

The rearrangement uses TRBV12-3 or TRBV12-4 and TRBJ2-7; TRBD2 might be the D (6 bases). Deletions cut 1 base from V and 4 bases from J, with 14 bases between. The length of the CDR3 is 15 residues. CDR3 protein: CASSLGRAKTYEQYF. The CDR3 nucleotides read TGTGCCAGCAGTTTAGGGAGGGCCAAGACTTACGAGCAGTACTTC.

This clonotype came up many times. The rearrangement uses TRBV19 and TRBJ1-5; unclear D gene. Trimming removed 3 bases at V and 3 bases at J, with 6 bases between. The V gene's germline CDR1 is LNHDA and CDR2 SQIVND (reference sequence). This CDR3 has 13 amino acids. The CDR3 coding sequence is TGTGCCAGTAGTATGGCGCACAATCAGCCCCAGCATTTT. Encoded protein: CASSMAHNQPQHF.

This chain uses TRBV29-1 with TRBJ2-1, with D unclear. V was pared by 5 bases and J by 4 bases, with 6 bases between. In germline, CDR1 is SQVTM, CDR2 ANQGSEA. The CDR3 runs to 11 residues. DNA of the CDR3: TGCAGCGTTTTCAGATACAATGAGCAGTTCTTC. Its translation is CSVFRYNEQFF.

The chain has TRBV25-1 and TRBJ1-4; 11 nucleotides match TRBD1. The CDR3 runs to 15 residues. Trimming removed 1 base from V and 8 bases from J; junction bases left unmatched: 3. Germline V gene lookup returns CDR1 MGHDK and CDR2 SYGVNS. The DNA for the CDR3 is TGTGCCAGCAGTGAATCCGGGACAGGGGGAGAAAAACTGTTTTTT. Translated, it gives CASSESGTGGEKLFF.

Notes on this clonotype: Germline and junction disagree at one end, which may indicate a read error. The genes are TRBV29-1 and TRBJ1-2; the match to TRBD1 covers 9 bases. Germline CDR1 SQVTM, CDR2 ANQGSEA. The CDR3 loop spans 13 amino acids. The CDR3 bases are TGCAGTGTTGGAAGGGGGACAGGGTATGGCTACACCTTC. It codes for CSVGRGTGYGYTF.

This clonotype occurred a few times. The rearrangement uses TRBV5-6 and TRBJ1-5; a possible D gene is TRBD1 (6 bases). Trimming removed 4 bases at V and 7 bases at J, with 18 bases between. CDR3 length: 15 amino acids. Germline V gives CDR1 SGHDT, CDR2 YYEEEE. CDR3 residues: CASSLYRAWEQPQHF. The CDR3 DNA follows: TGTGCCAGCAGCCTCTACAGGGCCTGGGAACAGCCCCAGCATTTT.

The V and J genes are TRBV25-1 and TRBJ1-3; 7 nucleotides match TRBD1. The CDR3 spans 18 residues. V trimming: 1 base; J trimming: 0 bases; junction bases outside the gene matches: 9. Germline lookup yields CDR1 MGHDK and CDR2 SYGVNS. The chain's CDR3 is CASSEWATGLLSGNTIYF. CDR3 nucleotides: TGTGCCAGCAGTGAATGGGCGACAGGGTTGCTCTCTGGAAACACCATATATTTT.

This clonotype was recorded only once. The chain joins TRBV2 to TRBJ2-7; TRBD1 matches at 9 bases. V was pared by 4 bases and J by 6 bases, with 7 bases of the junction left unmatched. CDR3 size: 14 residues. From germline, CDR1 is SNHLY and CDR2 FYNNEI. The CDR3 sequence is CASSVPGQGPEQYF. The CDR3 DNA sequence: TGTGCCAGCAGTGTACCGGGACAGGGTCCCGAGCAGTACTTC.

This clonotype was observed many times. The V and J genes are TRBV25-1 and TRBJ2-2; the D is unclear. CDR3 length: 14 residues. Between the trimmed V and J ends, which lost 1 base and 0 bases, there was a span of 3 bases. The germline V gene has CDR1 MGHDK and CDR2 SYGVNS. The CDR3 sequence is CASSEFTNTGELFF. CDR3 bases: TGTGCCAGCAGTGAATTTACGAACACCGGGGAGCTGTTTTTT.

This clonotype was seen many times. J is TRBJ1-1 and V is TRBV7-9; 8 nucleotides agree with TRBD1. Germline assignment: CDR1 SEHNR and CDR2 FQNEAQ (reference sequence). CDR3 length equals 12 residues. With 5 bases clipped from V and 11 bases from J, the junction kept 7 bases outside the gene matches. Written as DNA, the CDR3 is TGTGCCAGCAGCCGAGGACAGGGTAATGCTTTCTTT. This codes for CASSRGQGNAFF.

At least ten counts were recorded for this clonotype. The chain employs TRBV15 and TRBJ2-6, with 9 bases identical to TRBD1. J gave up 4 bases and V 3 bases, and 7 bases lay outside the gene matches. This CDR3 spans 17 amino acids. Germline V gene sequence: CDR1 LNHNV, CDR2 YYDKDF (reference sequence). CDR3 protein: CATSRDIQGAGANVLTF. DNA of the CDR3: TGTGCCACCAGCAGGGACATACAGGGGGCAGGGGCCAACGTCCTGACTTTC. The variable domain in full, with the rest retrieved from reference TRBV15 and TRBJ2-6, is DAMVIQNPRYQVTQFGKPVTLSCSQTLNHNVMYWYQQKSSQAPKLLFHYYDKDFNNEADTPDNFQSRRPNTSFCFLDIRSPGLGDTAMYLCATSRDIQGAGANVLTFGAGSRLTVL.